This is a list of T cell receptor beta chains from one sample in a study of T cell responses to AZD1222 COVID-19 vaccine. Produced via immunoSEQ multiplex PCR; TCRdb's table is partial and in-frame only. Among about 130,000 clones listed, just over 85% were seen once. This specimen was peripheral blood, taken on day 0 of AZD1222 vaccination. Receptors were obtained from an adult in good health. CDR3s include the opening cysteine and the closing phenylalanine or tryptophan. D genes are given only for firm matches.

V: TRBV5-1
J: TRBJ1-4
D: TRBD1
CDR3: CASSLGGQHNEKLFF

V: TRBV30
J: TRBJ1-2
D: TRBD1
CDR3: CAWSDAGGVRYTF

V: TRBV6-6
J: TRBJ2-1
D: TRBD1
CDR3: CASSKLQGDEQFF

V: TRBV9
J: TRBJ2-2
D: NA
CDR3: CASRGGWGGELFF

V: TRBV28
J: TRBJ2-2
D: TRBD1
CDR3: CASSPFTGGETGELFF

V: TRBV6-5
J: TRBJ1-5
D: TRBD1
CDR3: CASRLGTANQPQHF

V: TRBV6-2/TRBV6-3
J: TRBJ2-6
D: NA
CDR3: CASSYSGISGANVLTF

V: TRBV5-4
J: TRBJ2-5
D: TRBD2
CDR3: CASSTPGTRSETQYF

V: TRBV19
J: TRBJ1-2
D: TRBD1
CDR3: CASSRGQGNYGYTF

V: TRBV5-1
J: TRBJ2-2
D: NA
CDR3: CASSLDGQDYGELFF

V: TRBV7-6
J: TRBJ1-1
D: NA
CDR3: CASSPLLPGKAFF

V: TRBV5-6
J: TRBJ1-1
D: NA
CDR3: CASSLNPGLTNTEAFF

V: TRBV3-1/TRBV3-2
J: TRBJ2-2
D: NA
CDR3: CASSQARNTGELFF

V: TRBV5-6
J: TRBJ2-5
D: NA
CDR3: CASSLRLSDFPETQYF

V: TRBV5-1
J: TRBJ2-3
D: NA
CDR3: CASSLSSESFGTDTQYF

V: TRBV29-1
J: TRBJ2-7
D: TRBD1
CDR3: CSVDGTGTGGEYEQYF

V: TRBV28
J: TRBJ1-1
D: NA
CDR3: CASSSTGTEAFF

V: TRBV13
J: TRBJ1-6
D: NA
CDR3: CASSFALSSYNSPLHF

V: TRBV28
J: TRBJ2-2
D: NA
CDR3: CAISTAGELFF

V: TRBV6-4
J: TRBJ2-2
D: NA
CDR3: CASSDNAANTGELFF

V: TRBV28
J: TRBJ1-1
D: NA
CDR3: CASSFSRTTWAEAFF

V: TRBV6-2/TRBV6-3
J: TRBJ2-7
D: NA
CDR3: CASSIGGNSYEQYF

V: TRBV7-2
J: TRBJ2-3
D: NA
CDR3: CASSLASSSTDTQYF

V: TRBV5-4
J: TRBJ2-7
D: NA
CDR3: CASSTGLDSYEQYF

V: TRBV25-1
J: TRBJ1-2
D: NA
CDR3: CASSTGRAGSYGYTF